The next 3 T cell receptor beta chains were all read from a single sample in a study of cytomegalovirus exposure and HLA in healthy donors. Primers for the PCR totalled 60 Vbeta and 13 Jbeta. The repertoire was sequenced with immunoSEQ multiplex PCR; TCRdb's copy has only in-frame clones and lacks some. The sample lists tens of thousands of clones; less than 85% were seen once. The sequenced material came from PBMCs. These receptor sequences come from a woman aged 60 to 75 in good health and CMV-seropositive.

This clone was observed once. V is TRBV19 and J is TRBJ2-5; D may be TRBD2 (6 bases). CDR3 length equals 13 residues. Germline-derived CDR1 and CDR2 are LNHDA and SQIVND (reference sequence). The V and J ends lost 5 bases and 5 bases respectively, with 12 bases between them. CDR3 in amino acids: CASSDSGRETQYF. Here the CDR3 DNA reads TGTGCCAGTAGTGATTCAGGGAGGGAGACCCAGTACTTC.

CDR3 sequence reads: CASSPPASGDTEAFF. The CDR3 DNA is TGTGCCAGCTCACCACCGGCGTCAGGGGACACTGAAGCTTTCTTT. The chain links TRBV18 to TRBJ1-1; D perhaps matches TRBD1 (6 bases). Looked up from germline, CDR1 is KGHSH and CDR2 is LQKENI. Deletions cut 0 bases from V and 3 bases from J, with 11 bases between. The CDR3 spans 15 residues.

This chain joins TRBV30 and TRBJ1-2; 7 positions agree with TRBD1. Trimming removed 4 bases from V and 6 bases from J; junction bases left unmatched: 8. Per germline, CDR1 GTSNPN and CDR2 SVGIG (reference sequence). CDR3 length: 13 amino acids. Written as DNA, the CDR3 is TGTGCCTGGAACCGGGACAGCCCGAATGGCTACACCTTC. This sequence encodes CAWNRDSPNGYTF.